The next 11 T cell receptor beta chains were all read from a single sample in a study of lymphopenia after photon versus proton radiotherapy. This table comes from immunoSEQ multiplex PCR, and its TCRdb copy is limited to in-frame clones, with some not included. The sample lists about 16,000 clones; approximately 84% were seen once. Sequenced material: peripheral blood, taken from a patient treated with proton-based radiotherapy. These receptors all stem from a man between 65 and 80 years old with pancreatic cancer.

The CDR3: CASSPRAGGFDGYTF. CDR3 nucleotides: TGTGCCAGCAGCCCCCGGGCAGGGGGCTTCGATGGCTACACCTTC. The rearrangement uses TRBV9 and TRBJ1-2; TRBD1 matches at 8 bases. Looked up from germline, CDR1 is SGDLS and CDR2 is YYNGEE. The trim removed 4 bases at V and 6 bases at J, leaving 11 bases unmatched. This CDR3 has 15 residues.

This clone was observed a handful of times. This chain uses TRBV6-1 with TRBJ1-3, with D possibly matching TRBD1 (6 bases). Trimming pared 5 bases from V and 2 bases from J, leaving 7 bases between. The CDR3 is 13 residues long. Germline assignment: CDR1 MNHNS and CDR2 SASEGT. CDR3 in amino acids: CASSQGPGNTIYF. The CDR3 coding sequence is TGTGCCAGCAGTCAGGGGCCTGGAAACACCATATATTTT.

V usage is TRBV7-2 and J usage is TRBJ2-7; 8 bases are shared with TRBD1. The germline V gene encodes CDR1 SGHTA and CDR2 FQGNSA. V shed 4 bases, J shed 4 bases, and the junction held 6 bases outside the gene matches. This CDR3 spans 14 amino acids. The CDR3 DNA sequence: TGTGCCAGCAGCTCGACAGGGGTGGGGTACGAGCAGTACTTC. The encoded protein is CASSSTGVGYEQYF.

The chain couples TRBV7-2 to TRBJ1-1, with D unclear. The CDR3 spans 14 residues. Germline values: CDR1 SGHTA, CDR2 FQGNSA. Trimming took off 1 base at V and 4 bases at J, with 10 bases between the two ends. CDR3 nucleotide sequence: TGTGCCAGCAGCTTAGATCAGTTTCTCACTGAAGCTTTCTTT. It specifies CASSLDQFLTEAFF.

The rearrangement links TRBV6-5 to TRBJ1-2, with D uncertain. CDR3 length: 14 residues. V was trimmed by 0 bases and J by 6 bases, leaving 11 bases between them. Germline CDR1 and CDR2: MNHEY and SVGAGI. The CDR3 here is CASSYSIWGNGYTF. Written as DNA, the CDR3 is TGTGCCAGCAGTTACTCGATATGGGGTAATGGCTACACCTTC.

The CDR3 loop reads CASSLRAGTPRPYEQYF. CDR3 DNA: TGTGCCAGCAGCTTACGGGCCGGCACCCCGAGGCCCTACGAGCAGTACTTC. The V and J genes are TRBV11-2 and TRBJ2-7; D not certain. The CDR3 has 17 amino acids. Between the trimmed V and J ends, which lost 2 bases and 2 bases, there was a span of 19 bases. Germline V CDR1 and CDR2: SGHAT, FQNNGV. Full variable domain (rest looked up from reference TRBV11-2 and TRBJ2-7): EAGVAQSPRYKIIEKRQSVAFWCNPISGHATLYWYQQILGQGPKLLIQFQNNGVVDDSQLPKDRFSAERLKGVDSTLKIQPAKLEDSAVYLCASSLRAGTPRPYEQYFGPGTRLTVT.

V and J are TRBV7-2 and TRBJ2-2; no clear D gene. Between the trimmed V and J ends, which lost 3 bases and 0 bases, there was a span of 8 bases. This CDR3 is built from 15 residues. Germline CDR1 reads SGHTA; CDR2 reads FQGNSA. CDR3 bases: TGTGCCAGCAGCTTGAAAGCGTCGAACACCGGGGAGCTGTTTTTT. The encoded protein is CASSLKASNTGELFF.

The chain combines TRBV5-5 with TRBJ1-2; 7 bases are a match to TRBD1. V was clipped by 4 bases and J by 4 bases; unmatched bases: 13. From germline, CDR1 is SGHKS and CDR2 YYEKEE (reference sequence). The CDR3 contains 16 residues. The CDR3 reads CASSPTGGQVVYGYTF. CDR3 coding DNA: TGTGCCAGCAGCCCCACTGGTGGACAGGTGGTCTATGGCTACACCTTC.

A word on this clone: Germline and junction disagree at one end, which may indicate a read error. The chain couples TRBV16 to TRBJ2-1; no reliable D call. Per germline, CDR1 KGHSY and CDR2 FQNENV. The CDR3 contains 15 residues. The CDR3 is CASSPSASSCNEQFF. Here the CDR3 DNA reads TGTGCCAGCAGCCCCTCAGCGAGCTCCTGCAATGAGCAGTTCTTC.

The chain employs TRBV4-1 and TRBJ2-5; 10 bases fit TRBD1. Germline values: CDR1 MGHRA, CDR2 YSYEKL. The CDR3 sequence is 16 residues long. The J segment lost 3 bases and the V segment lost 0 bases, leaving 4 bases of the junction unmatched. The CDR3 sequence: CASSQDLGQGKETQYF. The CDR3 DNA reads TGCGCCAGCAGCCAAGATTTGGGACAGGGGAAAGAGACCCAGTACTTC.

Here the CDR3 DNA reads TGTGCCAGCCACATAGGACCGGGATCGAACACTGAAGCTTTCTTT. This codes for CASHIGPGSNTEAFF. The rearrangement links TRBV6-6 to TRBJ1-1; no clear D. There are 15 residues in the CDR3. The germline V gene encodes CDR1 MNHNY and CDR2 SVGAGI (reference sequence). Trimming removed 8 bases from V and 1 base from J, with 17 bases in between.